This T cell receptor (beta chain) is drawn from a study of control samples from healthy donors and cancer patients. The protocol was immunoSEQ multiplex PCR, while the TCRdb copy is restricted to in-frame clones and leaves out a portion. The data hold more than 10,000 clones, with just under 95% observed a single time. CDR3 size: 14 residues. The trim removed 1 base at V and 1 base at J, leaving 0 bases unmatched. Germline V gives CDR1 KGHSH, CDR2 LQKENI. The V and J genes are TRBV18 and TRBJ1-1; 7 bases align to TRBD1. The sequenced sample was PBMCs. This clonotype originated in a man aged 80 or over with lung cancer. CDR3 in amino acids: CASSPRTGNTEAFF. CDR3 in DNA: TGTGCCAGCTCACCACGGACAGGGAACACTGAAGCTTTCTTT.